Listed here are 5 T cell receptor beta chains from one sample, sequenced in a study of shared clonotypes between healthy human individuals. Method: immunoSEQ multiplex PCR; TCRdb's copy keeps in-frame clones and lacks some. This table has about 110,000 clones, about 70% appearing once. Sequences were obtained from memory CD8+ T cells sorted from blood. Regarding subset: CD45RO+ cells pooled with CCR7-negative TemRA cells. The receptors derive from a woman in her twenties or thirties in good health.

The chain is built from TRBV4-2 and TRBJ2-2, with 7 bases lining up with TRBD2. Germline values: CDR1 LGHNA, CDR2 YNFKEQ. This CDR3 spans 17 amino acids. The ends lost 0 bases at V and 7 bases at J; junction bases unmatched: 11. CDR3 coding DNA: TGTGCCAGCAGCCAAGAATGGCGGGAGCAAGGGATCGGGGAGCTGTTTTTT. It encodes CASSQEWREQGIGELFF.

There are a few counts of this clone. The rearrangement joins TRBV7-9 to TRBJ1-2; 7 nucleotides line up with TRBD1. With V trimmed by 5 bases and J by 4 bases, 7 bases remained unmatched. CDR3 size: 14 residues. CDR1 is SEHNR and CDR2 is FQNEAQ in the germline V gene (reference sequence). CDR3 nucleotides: TGTGCCAGCAGCCCCCCAGGGGGTACCTATGGCTACACCTTC. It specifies CASSPPGGTYGYTF.

CDR3 region: CASRGEGISYNEQFF. The CDR3 nucleotides are TGTGCCAGCCGCGGGGAGGGGATCTCCTACAATGAGCAGTTCTTC. The chain couples TRBV13 to TRBJ2-1; 7 bases align to TRBD2. Trimming removed 8 bases from V and 0 bases from J; junction bases left unmatched: 7. This CDR3 is 15 amino acids long. Per germline, CDR1 PRHDT and CDR2 FYEKMQ (reference sequence).

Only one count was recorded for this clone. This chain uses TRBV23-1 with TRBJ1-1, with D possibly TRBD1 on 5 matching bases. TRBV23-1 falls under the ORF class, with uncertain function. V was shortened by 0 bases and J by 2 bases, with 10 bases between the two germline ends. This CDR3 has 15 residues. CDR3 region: CASSQSYRSNTEAFF. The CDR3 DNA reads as TGCGCCAGCAGTCAATCTTACAGGAGCAACACTGAAGCTTTCTTT.

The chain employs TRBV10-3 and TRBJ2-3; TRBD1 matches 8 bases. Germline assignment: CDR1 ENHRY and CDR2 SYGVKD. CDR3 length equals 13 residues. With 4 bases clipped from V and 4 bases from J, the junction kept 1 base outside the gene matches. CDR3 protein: CAISVDRADTQYF. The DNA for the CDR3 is TGTGCCATCAGTGTGGACAGGGCAGATACGCAGTATTTT.